This T cell receptor beta chain was obtained from a study of radiation and T cells in renal cell carcinoma. Study findings and constraints: In blood, top tumor clones expanded by 2 weeks, shrinking by 4.

The repertoire was sequenced with immunoSEQ multiplex PCR; TCRdb's copy has only in-frame clones and lacks some. The profile shows fewer than 85,000 clones, about 89% of them singletons. Comments on this clone: Its antigen is currently unknown.

Germline-derived CDR1 and CDR2 are SEHNR and FQNEAQ (reference sequence). Trimming removed 3 bases from V and 3 bases from J, with 14 bases in between. The CDR3 spans 16 residues. The time point is: blood 4 weeks post-SBRT, at nephrectomy. Described treatment: 15 Gy SBRT to primary tumor, nephrectomy 4 weeks later. Nephrectomy followed 15 Gy stereotactic body radiation by 4 weeks. The sequencing used blood, collected from a patient whose treatment included radiotherapy and nephrectomy. This TCR was sampled from a woman in her 70s with renal cell carcinoma. The rearrangement joins TRBV7-9 to TRBJ2-2; D is undetermined. CDR3 sequence reads: CASSFSGARDTGELFF. CDR3 coding DNA: TGTGCCAGCAGCTTCTCTGGAGCTAGGGACACCGGGGAGCTGTTTTTT. Looking up the rest from reference TRBV7-9 and TRBJ2-2 gives the full variable domain: DTGVSQNPRHKITKRGQNVTFRCDPISEHNRLYWYRQTLGQGPEFLTYFQNEAQLEKSRLLSDRFSAERPKGSFSTLEIQRTEQGDSAMYLCASSFSGARDTGELFFGEGSRLTVL.